This entry features one T cell receptor (beta chain) sequence. The sample is drawn from a study of blood T cell repertoires in COVID-19. Whole-study context: Acute-phase and convalescent COVID-19 samples originated in the United States, Italy and Spain. The analysed material was cDNA or gDNA that came from T cells, B-cell-depleted T cells, or PBMCs.

Here immunoSEQ multiplex PCR was the method, and the copy in TCRdb shows in-frame clones only, minus some. The table lists approximately 240,000 clones, about 85% of them singletons. Germline CDR1 reads MDHEN; CDR2 reads SYDVKM. With V trimmed by 5 bases and J by 3 bases, 11 bases remained unmatched. The CDR3 extends over 16 amino acids. Participant reports of clinical history set cohort assignment. Sequencing was carried out using PBMCs or T cells enriched from blood (not recorded which). The genes are TRBV28 and TRBJ2-7; TRBD1 agrees at 9 bases. This receptor was taken from a woman in her thirties with acute COVID-19. CDR3 residues: CASSTQGQGLIYEQYF. The CDR3 bases are TGTGCCAGCAGTACACAAGGACAGGGGCTAATCTACGAGCAGTACTTC.